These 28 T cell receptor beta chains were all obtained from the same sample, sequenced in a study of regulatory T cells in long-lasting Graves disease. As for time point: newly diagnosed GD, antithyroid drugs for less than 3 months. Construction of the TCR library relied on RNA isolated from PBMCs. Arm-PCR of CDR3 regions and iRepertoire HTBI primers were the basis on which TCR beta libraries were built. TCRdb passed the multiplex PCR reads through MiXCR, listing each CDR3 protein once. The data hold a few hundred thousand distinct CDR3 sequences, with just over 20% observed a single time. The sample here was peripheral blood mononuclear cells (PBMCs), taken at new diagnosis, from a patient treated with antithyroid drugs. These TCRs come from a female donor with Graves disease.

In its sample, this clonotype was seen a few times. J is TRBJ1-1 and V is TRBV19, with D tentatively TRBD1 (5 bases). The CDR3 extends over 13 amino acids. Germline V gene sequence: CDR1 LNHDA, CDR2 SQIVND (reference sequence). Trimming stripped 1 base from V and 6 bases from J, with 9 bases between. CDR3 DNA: TGTGCCAGTAGTATAGGCCCAGGGTCTGAAGCTTTCTTT. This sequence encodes CASSIGPGSEAFF.

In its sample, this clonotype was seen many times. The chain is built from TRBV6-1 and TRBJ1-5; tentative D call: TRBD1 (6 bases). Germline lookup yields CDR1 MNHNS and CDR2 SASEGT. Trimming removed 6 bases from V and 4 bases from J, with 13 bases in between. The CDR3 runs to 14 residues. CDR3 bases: TGTGCCAGCAGAGAGACAGGACCGAATCAGCCCCAGCATTTT. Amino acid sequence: CASRETGPNQPQHF.

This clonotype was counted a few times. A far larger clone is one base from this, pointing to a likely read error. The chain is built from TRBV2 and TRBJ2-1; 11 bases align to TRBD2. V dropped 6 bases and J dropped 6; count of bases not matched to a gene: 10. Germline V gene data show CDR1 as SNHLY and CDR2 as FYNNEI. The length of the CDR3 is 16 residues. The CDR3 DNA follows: TGTGCCAGCAGCGACCAGACTAGCGGGGTTCGCAATGAGCAGTTCTTC. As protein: CASSDQTSGVRNEQFF. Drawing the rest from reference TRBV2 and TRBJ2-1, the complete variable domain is EPEVTQTPSHQVTQMGQEVILRCVPISNHLYFYWYRQILGQKVEFLVSFYNNEISEKSEIFDDQFSVERPDGSNFTLKIRSTKLEDSAMYFCASSDQTSGVRNEQFFGPGTRLTVL.

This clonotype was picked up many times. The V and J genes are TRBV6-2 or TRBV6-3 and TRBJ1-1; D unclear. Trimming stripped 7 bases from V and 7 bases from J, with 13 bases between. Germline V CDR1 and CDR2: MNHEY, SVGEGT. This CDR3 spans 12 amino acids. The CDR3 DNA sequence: TGTGCCAGCAAAGAGTACTTACGTGAAGCTTTCTTT. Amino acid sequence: CASKEYLREAFF.

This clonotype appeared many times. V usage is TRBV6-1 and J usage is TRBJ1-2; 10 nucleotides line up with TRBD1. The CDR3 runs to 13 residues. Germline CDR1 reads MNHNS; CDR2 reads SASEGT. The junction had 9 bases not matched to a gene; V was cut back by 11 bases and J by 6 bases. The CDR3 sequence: CASFVGTGDGYTF. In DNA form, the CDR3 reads TGTGCCTCCTTCGTGGGGACAGGGGATGGCTACACCTTC.

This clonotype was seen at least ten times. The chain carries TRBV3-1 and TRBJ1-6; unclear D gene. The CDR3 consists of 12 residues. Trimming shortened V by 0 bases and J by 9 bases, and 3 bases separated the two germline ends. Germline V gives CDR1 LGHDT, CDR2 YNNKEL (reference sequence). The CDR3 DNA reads TGTGCCAGCAGCCAAGATGCTTCACCCCTCCACTTT. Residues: CASSQDASPLHF.

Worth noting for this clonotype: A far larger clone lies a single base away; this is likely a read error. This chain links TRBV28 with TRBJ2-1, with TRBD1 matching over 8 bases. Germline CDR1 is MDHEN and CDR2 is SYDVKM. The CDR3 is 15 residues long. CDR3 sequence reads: CTSSLIQGGGNEQFF. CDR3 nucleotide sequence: TGTACCAGCAGCTTAATACAGGGGGGCGGGAATGAGCAGTTCTTC.

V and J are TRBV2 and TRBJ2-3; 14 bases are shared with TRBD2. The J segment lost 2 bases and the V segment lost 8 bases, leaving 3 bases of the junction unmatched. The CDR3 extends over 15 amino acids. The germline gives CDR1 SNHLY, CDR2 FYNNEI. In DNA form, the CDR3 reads TGTGCCAGCGGGGGACTAGCGGGGGTCACAGATACGCAGTATTTT. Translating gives CASGGLAGVTDTQYF.

The CDR3 bases are TGTGCCAGCAGTTTGATGGGGGGCTACGAGCAGTACTTC. Amino acids: CASSLMGGYEQYF. The chain couples TRBV12-3 or TRBV12-4 to TRBJ2-7; possibly TRBD2 for D (6 bases). The CDR3 is 13 amino acids. Trimming shortened V by 3 bases and J by 3 bases, and 9 bases separated the two germline ends.

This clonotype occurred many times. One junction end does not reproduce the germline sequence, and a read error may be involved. This chain's CDR3 is CASRDSTDTQYF. CDR3 nucleotides: TGTGCCAGCAGGGACAGCACAGATACGCAGTATTTT. The V gene is TRBV5-1, the J gene TRBJ2-3; possibly TRBD1 or TRBD2 for D (5 bases each). The CDR3 runs to 12 residues. Germline V lookup: CDR1 SGHRS, CDR2 YFSETQ.

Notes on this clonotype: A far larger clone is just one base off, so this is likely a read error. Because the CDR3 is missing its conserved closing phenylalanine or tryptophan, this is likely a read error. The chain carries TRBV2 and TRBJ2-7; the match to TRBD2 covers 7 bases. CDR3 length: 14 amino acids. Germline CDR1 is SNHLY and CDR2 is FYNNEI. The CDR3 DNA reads TGCGCCAGCAGCCAAAGCGGGGTAGCCTACGAGCAGTACTCC. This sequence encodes CASSQSGVAYEQYS.

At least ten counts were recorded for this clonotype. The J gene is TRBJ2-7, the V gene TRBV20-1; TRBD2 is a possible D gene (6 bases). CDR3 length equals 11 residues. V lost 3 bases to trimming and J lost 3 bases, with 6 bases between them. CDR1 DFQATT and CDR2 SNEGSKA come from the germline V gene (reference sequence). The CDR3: CSARGGYEQYF. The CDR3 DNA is TGCAGTGCTAGGGGGGGCTACGAGCAGTACTTC.

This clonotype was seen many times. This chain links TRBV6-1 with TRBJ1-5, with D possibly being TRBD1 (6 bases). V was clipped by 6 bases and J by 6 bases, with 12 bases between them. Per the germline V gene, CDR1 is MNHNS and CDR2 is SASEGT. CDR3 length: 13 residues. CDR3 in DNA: TGTGCCAGCAGGAACAGGGTAGGTCAGCCCCAGCATTTT. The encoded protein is CASRNRVGQPQHF.

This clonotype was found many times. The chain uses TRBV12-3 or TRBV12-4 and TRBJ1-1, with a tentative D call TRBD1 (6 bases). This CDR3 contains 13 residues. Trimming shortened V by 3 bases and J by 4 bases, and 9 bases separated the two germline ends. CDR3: CASSFEQGTEAFF. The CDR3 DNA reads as TGTGCCAGCAGTTTCGAACAGGGCACTGAAGCTTTCTTT.

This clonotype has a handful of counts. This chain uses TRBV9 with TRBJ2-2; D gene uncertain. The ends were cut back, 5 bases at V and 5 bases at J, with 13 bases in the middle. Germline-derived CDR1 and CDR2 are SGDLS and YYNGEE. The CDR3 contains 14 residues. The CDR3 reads CASRSNVKTGELFF. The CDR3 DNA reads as TGTGCCAGCAGGTCAAACGTCAAGACCGGGGAGCTGTTTTTT.

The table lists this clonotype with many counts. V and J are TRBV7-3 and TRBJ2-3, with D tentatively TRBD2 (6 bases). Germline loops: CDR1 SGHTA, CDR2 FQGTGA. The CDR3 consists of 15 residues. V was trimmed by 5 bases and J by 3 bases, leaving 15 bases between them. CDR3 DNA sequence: TGTGCCAGCAGCCGCGGGGACGGAGGGACAGATACGCAGTATTTT. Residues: CASSRGDGGTDTQYF.

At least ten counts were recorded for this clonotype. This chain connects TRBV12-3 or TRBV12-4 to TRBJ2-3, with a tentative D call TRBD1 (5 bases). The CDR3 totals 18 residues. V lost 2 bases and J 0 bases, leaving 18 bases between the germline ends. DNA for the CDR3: TGTGCCAGCAGTTTATACCTCGGCAGGGAAGCCAGCACAGATACGCAGTATTTT. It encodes CASSLYLGREASTDTQYF.

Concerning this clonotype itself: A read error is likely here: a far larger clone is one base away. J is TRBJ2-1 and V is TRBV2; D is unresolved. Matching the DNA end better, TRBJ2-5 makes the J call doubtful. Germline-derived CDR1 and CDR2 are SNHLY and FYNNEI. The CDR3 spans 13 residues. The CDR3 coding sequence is TGTACCAGCAGTGGCGGCAACCGAGAGACCCAGTACTTC. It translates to CTSSGGNRETQYF.

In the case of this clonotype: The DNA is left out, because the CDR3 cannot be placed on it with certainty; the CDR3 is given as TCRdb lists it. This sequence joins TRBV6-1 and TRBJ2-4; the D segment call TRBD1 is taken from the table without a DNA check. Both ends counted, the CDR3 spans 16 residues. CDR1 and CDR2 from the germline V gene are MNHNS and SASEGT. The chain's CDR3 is CASSRPWGTGTNELFF.

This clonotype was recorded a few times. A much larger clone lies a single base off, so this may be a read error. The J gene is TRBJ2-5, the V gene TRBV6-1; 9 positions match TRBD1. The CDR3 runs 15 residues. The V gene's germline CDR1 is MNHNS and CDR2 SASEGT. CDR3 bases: TGTGCCAGCAGACGACAGGGGGGGGAACAAGAGACCCAGTGCTTC. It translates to CASRRQGGEQETQCF.

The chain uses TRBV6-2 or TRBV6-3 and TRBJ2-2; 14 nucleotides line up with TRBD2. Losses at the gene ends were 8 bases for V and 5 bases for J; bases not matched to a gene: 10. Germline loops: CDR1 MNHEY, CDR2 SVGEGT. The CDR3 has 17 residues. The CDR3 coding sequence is TGTGCCAGCTCCAGACTAGCGGGGGGGCTACGAACCGGGGAGCTGTTTTTT. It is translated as CASSRLAGGLRTGELFF.

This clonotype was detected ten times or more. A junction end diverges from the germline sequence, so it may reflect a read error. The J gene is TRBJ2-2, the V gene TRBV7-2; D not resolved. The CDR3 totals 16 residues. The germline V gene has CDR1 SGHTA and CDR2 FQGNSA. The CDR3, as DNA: TGCGCCAGCAGCTTGGACCCCGTAGATGGCACCGGGGAGCTGTTTTTT. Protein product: CASSLDPVDGTGELFF.

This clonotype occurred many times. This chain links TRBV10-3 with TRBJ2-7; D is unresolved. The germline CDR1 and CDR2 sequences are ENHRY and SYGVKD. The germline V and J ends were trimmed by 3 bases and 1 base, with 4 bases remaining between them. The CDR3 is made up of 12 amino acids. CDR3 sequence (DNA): TGTGCCATCAGTGACTTTTCCTACGAGCAGTACTTC. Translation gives CAISDFSYEQYF.

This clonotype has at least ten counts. This chain's CDR3 is CASSRDRFNTEAFF. In DNA form, the CDR3 reads TGTGCCAGCAGCCGGGACAGATTTAACACTGAAGCTTTCTTT. The rearrangement links TRBV7-2 to TRBJ1-1; 7 bases match TRBD1. This CDR3 is built from 14 residues. Germline CDR1 SGHTA, CDR2 FQGNSA. V lost 5 bases and J lost 2; bases outside the gene matches: 5. Full variable domain (remainder filled in from reference TRBV7-2 and TRBJ1-1): GAGVSQSPSNKVTEKGKDVELRCDPISGHTALYWYRQSLGQGLEFLIYFQGNSAPDKSGLPSDRFSAERTGGSVSTLTIQRTQQEDSAVYLCASSRDRFNTEAFFGQGTRLTVV.

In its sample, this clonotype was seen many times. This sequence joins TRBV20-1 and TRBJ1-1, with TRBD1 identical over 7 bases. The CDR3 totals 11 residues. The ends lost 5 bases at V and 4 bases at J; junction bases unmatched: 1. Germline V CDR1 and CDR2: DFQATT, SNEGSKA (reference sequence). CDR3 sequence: CSAAGGTEAFF. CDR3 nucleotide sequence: TGCAGTGCTGCAGGGGGCACTGAAGCTTTCTTT.

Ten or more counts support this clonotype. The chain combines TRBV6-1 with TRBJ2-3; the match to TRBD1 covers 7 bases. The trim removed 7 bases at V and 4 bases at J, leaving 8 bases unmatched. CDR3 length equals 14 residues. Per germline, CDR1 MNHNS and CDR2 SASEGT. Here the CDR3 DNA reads TGTGCCAGCACCGACACCCAGGGGGCAGATACGCAGTATTTT. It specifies CASTDTQGADTQYF.

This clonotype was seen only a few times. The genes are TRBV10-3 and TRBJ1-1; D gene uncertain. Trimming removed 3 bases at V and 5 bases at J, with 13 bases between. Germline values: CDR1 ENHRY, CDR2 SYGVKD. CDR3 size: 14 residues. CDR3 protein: CAISEGPIVTEAFF. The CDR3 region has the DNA TGTGCCATCAGTGAAGGACCGATTGTTACTGAAGCTTTCTTT.

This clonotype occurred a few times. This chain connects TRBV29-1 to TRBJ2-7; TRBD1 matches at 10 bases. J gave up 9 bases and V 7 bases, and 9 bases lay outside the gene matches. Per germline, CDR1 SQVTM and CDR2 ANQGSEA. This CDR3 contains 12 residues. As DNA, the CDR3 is TGCAGCGCCGGGACAGGGGAAGGTTTGCAGTACTTC. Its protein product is CSAGTGEGLQYF.